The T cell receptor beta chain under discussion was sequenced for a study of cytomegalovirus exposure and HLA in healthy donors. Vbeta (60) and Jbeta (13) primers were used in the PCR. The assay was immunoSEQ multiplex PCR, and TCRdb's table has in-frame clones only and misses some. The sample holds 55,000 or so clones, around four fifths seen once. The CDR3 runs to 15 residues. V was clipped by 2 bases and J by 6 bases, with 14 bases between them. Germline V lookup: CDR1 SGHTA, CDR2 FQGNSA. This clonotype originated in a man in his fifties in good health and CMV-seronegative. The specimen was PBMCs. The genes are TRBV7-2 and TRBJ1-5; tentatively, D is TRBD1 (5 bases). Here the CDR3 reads CASSLIAGSGQPQHF. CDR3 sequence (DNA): TGTGCCAGCAGCTTAATCGCAGGGTCGGGTCAGCCCCAGCATTTT.